The clone carrying this T cell receptor beta chain was counted many times. Its target is not known. These data belong to a study of regulatory T cells in long-lasting Graves disease. The overall study: Newly diagnosed Graves' patients took antithyroid drugs under 3 months. Study-level findings and limits: Persistent cases favored TRBV28, TRBJ1-2 and TRBJ2-5.

This CDR3 comprises 13 residues. The germline gives CDR1 SNHLY, CDR2 FYNNEI. With 5 bases removed from V and 7 bases from J, the gap between germline ends came to 14 bases. Construction of TCR beta libraries relied on iRepertoire HTBI primers and on Arm-PCR targeting CDR3 regions. MiXCR, run by TCRdb on the multiplex PCR reads, gives a single entry per CDR3 protein. The table records 200,000 to 250,000 distinct CDR3 sequences, around 18% of them present only once. Time point given: newly diagnosed GD, antithyroid drugs for less than 3 months. Making the TCR library involved RNA that had been extracted from PBMCs. The collection involved drawing around 8.5 milliliters of peripheral blood into EDTA tubes.

Sample: peripheral blood mononuclear cells (PBMCs), taken at new diagnosis, from a patient treated with antithyroid drugs. This sequence was found in a female donor with Graves disease. The chain combines TRBV2 with TRBJ1-1; D gene unclear. The CDR3 here is CASSQELSNEAFF. The CDR3 DNA follows: TGTGCCAGCAGTCAGGAACTGTCCAATGAAGCTTTCTTT. The entire variable domain, with the rest obtained from reference TRBV2 and TRBJ1-1, is as follows: EPEVTQTPSHQVTQMGQEVILRCVPISNHLYFYWYRQILGQKVEFLVSFYNNEISEKSEIFDDQFSVERPDGSNFTLKIRSTKLEDSAMYFCASSQELSNEAFFGQGTRLTVV.